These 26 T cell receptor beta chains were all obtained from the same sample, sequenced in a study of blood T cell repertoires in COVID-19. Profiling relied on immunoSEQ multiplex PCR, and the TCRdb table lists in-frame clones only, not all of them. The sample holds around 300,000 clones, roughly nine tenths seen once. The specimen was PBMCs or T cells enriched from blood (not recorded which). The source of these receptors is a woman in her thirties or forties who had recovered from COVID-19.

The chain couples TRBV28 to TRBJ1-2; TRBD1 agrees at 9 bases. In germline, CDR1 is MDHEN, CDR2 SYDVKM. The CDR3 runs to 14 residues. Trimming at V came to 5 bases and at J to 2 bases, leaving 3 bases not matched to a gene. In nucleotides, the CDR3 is TGTGCCAGCAGTACCGGGACAGGGAACTATGGCTACACCTTC. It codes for CASSTGTGNYGYTF.

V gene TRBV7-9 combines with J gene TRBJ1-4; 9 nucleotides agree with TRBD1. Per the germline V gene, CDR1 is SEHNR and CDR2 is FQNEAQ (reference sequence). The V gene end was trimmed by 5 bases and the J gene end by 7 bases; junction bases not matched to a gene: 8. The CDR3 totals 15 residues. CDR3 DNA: TGTGCCAGCAGCAGCAACAGGGGGCTTCTTGAAAAACTGTTTTTT. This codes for CASSSNRGLLEKLFF.

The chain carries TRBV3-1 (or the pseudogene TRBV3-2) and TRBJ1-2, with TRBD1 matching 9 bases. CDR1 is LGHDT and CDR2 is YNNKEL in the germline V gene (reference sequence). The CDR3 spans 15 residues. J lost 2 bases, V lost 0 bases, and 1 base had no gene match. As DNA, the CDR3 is TGTGCCAGCAGCCAAGACACAGGGGGCAACTATGGCTACACCTTC. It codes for CASSQDTGGNYGYTF.

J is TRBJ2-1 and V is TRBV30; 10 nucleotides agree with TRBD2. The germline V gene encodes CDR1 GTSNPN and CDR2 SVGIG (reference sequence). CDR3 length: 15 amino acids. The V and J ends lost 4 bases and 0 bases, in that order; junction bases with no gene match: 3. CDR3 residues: CAWKASGSSYNEQFF. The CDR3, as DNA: TGTGCCTGGAAGGCTAGCGGGAGCTCCTACAATGAGCAGTTCTTC.

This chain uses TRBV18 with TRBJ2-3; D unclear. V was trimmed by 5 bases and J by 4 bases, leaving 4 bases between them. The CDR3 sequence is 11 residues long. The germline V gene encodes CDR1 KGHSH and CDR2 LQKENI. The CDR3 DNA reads TGTGCCAGCTCAGAGGCAGATACGCAGTATTTT. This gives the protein CASSEADTQYF.

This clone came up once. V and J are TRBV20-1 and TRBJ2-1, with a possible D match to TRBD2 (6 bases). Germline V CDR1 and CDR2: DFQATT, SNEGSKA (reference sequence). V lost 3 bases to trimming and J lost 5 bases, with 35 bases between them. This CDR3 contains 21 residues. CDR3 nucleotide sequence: TGCAGTGCTAGTTTCTATGGAGGGTCGGCGGTAAACTCGATCCCACACAATGAGCAGTTCTTC. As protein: CSASFYGGSAVNSIPHNEQFF.

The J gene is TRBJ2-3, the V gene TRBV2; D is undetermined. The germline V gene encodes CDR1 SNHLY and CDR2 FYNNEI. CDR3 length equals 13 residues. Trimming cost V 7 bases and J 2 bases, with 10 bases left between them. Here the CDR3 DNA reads TGTGCCAGCACTAGGTTTATCACAGATACGCAGTATTTT. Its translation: CASTRFITDTQYF.

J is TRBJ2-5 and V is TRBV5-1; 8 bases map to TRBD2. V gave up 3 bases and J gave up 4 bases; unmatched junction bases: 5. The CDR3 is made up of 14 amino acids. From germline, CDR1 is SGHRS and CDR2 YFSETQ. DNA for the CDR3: TGCGCCAGCAGCTCCTCGGGAGGGGGAGAGACCCAGTACTTC. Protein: CASSSSGGGETQYF.

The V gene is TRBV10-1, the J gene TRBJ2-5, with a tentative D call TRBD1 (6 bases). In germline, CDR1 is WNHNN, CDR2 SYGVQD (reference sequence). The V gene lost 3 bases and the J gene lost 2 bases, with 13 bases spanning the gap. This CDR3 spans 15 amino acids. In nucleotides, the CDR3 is TGCGCCAGCAGTGATTACTCGACAGGACAAGAGACCCAGTACTTC. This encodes CASSDYSTGQETQYF.

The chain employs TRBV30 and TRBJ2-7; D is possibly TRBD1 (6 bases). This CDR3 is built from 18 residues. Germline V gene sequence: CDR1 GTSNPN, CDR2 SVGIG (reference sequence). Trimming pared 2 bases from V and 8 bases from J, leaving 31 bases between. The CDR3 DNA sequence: TGTGCCTGGAGTATGGGACATCGACACCAGACCGCCCGAGCCAAGCAGTACTTC. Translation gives CAWSMGHRHQTARAKQYF. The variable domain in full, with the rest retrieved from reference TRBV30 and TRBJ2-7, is SQTIHQWPATLVQPVGSPLSLECTVEGTSNPNLYWYRQAAGRGLQLLFYSVGIGQISSEVPQNLSASRPQDRQFILSSKKLLLSDSGFYLCAWSMGHRHQTARAKQYFGPGTRLTVT.

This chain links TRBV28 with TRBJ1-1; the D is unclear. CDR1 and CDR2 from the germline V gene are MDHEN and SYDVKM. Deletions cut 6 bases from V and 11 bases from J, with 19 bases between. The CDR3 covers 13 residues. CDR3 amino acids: CASSSNTGASAFF. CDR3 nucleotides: TGTGCCAGCAGCTCTAATACCGGAGCGTCGGCTTTCTTT. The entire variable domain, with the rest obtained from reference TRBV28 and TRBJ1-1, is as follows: DVKVTQSSRYLVKRTGEKVFLECVQDMDHENMFWYRQDPGLGLRLIYFSYDVKMKEKGDIPEGYSVSREKKERFSLILESASTNQTSMYLCASSSNTGASAFFGQGTRLTVV.

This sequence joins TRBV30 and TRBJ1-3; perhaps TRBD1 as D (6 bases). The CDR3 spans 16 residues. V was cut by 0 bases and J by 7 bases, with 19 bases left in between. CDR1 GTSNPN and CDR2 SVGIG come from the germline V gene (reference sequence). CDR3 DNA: TGTGCCTGGAGTGTACAGATGGGGAGGGGGTCGAACACCATATATTTT. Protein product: CAWSVQMGRGSNTIYF.

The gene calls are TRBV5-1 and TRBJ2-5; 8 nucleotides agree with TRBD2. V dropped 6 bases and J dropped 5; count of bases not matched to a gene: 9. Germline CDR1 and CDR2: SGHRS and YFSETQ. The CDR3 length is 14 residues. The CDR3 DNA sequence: TGCGCCAGCACCCCCGGGGGGGGCCGGGAGACCCAGTACTTC. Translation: CASTPGGGRETQYF.

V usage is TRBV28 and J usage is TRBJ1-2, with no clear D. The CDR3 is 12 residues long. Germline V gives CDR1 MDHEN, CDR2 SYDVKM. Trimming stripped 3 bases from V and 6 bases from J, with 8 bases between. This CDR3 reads CASSFGSDGYTF. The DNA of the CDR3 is TGTGCCAGCAGTTTTGGGAGCGATGGCTACACCTTC.

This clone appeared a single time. The CDR3 is CASAGPPDTQYF. The CDR3 bases are TGTGCCAGCGCGGGACCCCCAGATACGCAGTATTTT. The rearrangement joins TRBV9 to TRBJ2-3, with D possibly TRBD2 on 6 matching bases. Germline V lookup: CDR1 SGDLS, CDR2 YYNGEE. The ends were cut back, 7 bases at V and 4 bases at J, with 10 bases in the middle. The CDR3 loop spans 12 amino acids.

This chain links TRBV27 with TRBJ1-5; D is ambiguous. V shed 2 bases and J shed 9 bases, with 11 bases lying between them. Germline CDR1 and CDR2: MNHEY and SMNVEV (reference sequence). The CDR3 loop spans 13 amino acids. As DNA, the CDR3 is TGTGCCAGCAGTTTACAAAATGCCGGGCCCCAGCATTTT. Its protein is CASSLQNAGPQHF.

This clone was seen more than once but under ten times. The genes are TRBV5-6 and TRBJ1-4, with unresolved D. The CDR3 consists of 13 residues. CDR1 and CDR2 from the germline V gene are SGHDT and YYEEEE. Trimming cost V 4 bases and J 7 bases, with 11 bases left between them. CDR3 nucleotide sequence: TGTGCCAGCAGCCCCGGAGGAGTTGAAAAACTGTTTTTT. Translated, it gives CASSPGGVEKLFF.

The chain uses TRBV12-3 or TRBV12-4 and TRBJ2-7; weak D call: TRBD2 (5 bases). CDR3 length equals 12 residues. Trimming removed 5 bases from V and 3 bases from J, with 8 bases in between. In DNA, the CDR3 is TGTGCCAGCAGTGGCGGGTTCTACGAGCAGTACTTC. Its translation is CASSGGFYEQYF.

CDR3 nucleotides: TGTGCCAGCAGCTTACTACTGCAGGGCCACGAGCAGTACTTC. This sequence encodes CASSLLLQGHEQYF. The genes are TRBV7-8 and TRBJ2-7, with D perhaps TRBD1 (5 bases). The CDR3 runs 14 residues. Per germline, CDR1 SGHVS and CDR2 FQNEAQ. The V end was cut by 2 bases, the J end by 5 bases, with 13 bases between.

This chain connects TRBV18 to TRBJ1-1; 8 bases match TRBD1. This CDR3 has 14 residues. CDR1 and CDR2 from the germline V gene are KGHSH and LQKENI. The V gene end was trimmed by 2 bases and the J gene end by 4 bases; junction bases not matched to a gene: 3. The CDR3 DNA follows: TGTGCCAGCTCACCAGGACAGGGCATCACTGAAGCTTTCTTT. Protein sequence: CASSPGQGITEAFF.

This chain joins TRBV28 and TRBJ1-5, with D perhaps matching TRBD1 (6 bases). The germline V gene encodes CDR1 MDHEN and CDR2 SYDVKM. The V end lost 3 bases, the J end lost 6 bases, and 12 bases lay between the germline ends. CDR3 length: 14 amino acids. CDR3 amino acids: CASSFAGAGQPQHF. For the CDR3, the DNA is TGTGCCAGCAGTTTCGCAGGGGCTGGTCAGCCCCAGCATTTT.

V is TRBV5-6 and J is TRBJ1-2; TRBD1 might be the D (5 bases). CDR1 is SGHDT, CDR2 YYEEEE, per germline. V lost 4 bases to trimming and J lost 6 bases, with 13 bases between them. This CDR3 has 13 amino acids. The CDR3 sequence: CASSPPLGDGYTF. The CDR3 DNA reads TGTGCCAGCAGCCCACCCCTAGGGGATGGCTACACCTTC.

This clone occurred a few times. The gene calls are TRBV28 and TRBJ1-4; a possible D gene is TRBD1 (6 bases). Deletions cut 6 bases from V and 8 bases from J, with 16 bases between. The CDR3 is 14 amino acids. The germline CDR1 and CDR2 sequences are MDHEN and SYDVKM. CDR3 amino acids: CASRFEGVGEKLFF. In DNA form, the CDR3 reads TGTGCCAGCAGATTTGAGGGGGTAGGGGAAAAACTGTTTTTT.

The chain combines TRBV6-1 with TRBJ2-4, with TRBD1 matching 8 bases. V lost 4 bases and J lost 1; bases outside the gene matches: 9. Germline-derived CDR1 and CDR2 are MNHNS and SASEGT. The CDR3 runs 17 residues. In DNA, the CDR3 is TGTGCCAGCAGTGCCACGACAGGGGCGGCGGCCAAAAACATTCAGTACTTC. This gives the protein CASSATTGAAAKNIQYF.

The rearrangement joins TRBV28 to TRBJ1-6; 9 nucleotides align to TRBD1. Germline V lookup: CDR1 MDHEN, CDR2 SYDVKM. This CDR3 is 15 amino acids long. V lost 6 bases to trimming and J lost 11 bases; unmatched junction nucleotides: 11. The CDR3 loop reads CASSFVGTGRTPLHF. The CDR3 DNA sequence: TGTGCCAGCAGCTTCGTGGGGACAGGGCGGACACCCCTCCACTTT. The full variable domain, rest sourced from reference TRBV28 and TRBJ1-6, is DVKVTQSSRYLVKRTGEKVFLECVQDMDHENMFWYRQDPGLGLRLIYFSYDVKMKEKGDIPEGYSVSREKKERFSLILESASTNQTSMYLCASSFVGTGRTPLHFGNGTRLTVT.

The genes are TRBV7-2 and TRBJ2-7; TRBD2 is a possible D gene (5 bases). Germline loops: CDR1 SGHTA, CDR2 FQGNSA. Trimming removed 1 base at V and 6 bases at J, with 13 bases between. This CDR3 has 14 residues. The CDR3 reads CASSLGGGLIEQYF. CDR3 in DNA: TGTGCCAGCAGCTTAGGGGGTGGACTGATCGAGCAGTACTTC. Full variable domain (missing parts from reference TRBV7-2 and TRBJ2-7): GAGVSQSPSNKVTEKGKDVELRCDPISGHTALYWYRQSLGQGLEFLIYFQGNSAPDKSGLPSDRFSAERTGGSVSTLTIQRTQQEDSAVYLCASSLGGGLIEQYFGPGTRLTVT.